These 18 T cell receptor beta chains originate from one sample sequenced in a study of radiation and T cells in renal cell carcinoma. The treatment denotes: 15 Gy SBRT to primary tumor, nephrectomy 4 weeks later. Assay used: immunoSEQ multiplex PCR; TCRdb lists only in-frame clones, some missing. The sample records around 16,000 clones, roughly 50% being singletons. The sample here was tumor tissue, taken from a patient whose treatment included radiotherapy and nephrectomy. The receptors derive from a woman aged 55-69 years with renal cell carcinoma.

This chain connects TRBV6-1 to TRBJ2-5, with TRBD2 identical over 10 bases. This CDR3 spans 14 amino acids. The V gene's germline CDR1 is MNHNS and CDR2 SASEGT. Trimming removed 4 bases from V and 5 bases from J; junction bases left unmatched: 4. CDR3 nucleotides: TGTGCCAGCAGTGCCCCAGCGGGGGGGGAGACCCAGTACTTC. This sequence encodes CASSAPAGGETQYF.

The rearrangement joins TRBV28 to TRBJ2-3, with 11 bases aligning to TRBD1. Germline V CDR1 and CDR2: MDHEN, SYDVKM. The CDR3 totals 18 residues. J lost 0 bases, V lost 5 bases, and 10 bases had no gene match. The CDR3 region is CASSPRWTGGLSTDTQYF. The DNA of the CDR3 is TGTGCCAGCAGTCCTCGCTGGACAGGGGGCCTAAGCACAGATACGCAGTATTTT.

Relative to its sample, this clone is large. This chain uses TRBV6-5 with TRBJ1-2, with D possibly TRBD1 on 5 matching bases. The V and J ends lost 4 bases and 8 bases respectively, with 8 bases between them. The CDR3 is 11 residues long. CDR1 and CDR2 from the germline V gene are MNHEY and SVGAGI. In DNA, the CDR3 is TGTGCCAGCAGTTCCCAGGGCGGCTACACCTTC. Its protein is CASSSQGGYTF.

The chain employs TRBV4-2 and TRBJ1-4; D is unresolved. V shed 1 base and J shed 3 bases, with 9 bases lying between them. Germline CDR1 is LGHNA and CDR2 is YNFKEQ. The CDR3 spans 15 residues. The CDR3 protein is CASSQAAGSNEKLFF. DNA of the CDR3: TGTGCCAGCAGCCAAGCCGCGGGGTCTAATGAAAAACTGTTTTTT.

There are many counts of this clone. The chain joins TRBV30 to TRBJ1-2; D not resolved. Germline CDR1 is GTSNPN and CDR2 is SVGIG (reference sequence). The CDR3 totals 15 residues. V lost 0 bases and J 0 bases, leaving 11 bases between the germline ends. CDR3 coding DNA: TGTGCCTGGAGTGTTTCGGCCAGGTCTAACTATGGCTACACCTTC. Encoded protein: CAWSVSARSNYGYTF. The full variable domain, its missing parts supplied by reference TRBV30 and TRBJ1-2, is SQTIHQWPATLVQPVGSPLSLECTVEGTSNPNLYWYRQAAGRGLQLLFYSVGIGQISSEVPQNLSASRPQDRQFILSSKKLLLSDSGFYLCAWSVSARSNYGYTFGSGTRLTVV.

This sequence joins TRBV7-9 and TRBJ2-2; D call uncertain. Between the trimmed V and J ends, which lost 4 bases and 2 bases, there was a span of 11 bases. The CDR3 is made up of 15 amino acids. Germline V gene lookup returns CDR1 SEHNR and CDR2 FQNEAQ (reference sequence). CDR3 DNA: TGTGCCAGCAGCTCCCAAGACGTTAACACCGGGGAGCTGTTTTTT. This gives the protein CASSSQDVNTGELFF.

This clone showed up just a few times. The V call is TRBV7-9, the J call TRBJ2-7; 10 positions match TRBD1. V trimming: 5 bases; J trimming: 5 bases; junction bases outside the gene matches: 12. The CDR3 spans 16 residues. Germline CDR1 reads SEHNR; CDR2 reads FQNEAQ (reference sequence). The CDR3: CASSGYAGTGVDEQYF. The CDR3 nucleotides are TGTGCCAGCAGCGGATACGCCGGGACAGGGGTCGACGAGCAGTACTTC.

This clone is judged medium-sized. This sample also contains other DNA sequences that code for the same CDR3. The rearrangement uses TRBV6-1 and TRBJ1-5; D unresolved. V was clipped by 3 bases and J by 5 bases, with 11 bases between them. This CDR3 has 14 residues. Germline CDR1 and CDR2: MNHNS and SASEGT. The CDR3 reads CASSETRGYQPQHF. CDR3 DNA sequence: TGTGCCAGCAGTGAGACACGGGGTTATCAGCCCCAGCATTTT.

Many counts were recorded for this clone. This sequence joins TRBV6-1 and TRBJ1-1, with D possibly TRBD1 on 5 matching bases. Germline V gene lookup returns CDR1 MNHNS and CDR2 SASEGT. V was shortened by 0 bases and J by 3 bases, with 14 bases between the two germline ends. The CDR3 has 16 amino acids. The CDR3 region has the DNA TGTGCCAGCAGTGAAGCTTGGATTGGGGGGGACACTGAAGCTTTCTTT. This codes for CASSEAWIGGDTEAFF.

The CDR3 region is CASGREAQPQHF. The DNA for the CDR3 is TGTGCCAGCGGGAGGGAGGCTCAGCCCCAGCATTTT. This rearrangement joins TRBV9 to TRBJ1-5, with D unresolved. The CDR3 runs to 12 residues. Per the germline V gene, CDR1 is SGDLS and CDR2 is YYNGEE. The V end was cut by 7 bases, the J end by 6 bases, with 11 bases between.

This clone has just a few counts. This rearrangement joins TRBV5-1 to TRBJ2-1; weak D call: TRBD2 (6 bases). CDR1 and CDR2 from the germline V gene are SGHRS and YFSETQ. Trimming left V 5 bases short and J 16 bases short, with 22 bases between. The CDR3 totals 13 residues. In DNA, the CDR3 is TGCGCCAGCAGGATGGGAGACGGGAGCGTAGGATTCTTC. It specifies CASRMGDGSVGFF.

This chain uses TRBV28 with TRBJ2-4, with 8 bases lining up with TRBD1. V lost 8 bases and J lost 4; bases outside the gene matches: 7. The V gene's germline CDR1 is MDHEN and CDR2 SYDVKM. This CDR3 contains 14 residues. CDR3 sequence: CASHRQGTKNIQYF. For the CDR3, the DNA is TGTGCCAGCCATAGACAGGGGACAAAAAACATTCAGTACTTC. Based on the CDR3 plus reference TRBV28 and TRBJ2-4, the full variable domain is DVKVTQSSRYLVKRTGEKVFLECVQDMDHENMFWYRQDPGLGLRLIYFSYDVKMKEKGDIPEGYSVSREKKERFSLILESASTNQTSMYLCASHRQGTKNIQYFGAGTRLSVL.

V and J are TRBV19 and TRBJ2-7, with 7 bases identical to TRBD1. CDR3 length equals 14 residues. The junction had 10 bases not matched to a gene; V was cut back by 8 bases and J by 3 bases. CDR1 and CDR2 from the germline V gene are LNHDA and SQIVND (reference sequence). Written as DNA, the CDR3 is TGTGCCAGTTCTCCCGGGGACAGCTACTACGAGCAGTACTTC. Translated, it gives CASSPGDSYYEQYF.

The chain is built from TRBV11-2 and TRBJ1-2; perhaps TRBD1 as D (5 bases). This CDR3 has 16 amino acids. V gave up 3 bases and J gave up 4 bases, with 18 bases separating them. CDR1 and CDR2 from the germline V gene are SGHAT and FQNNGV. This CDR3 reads CASSLDGGVRAYGYTF. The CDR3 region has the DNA TGTGCCAGCAGCTTGGACGGCGGGGTCAGGGCCTATGGCTACACCTTC.

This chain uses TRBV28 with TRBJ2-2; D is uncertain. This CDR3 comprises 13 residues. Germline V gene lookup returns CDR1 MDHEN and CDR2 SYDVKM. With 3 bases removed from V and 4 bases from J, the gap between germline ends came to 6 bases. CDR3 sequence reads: CASSFGFTGELFF. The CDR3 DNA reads TGTGCCAGCAGTTTTGGGTTCACCGGGGAGCTGTTTTTT.

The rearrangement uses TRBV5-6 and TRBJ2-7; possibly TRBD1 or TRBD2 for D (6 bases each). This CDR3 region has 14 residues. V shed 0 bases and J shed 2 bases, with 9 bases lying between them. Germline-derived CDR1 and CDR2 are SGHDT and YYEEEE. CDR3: CASSLGGDTYEQYF. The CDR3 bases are TGTGCCAGCAGCTTGGGGGGGGACACCTACGAGCAGTACTTC.

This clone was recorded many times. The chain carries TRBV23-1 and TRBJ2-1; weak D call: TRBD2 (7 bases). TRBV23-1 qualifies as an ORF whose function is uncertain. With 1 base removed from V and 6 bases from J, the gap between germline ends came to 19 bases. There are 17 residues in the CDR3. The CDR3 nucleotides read TGCGCCAGCAGTCAATTTTTCTGGGGGGGGGCCGCCAATGAGCAGTTCTTC. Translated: CASSQFFWGGAANEQFF.

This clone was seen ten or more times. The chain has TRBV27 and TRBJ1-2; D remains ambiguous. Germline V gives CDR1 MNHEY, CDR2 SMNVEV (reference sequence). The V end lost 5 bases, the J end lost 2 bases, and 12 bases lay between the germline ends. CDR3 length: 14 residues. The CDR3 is CASSLDIKNYGYTF. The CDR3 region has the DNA TGTGCCAGCAGTCTCGACATCAAGAACTATGGCTACACCTTC.